The text below deals with one T cell receptor (beta chain). Its specific antigen is unknown. No clone much larger than this one lies a single base away; base qualities are absent. This sample is drawn from a study of OX40 agonist ivuxolimab in advanced cancers. As for the study more broadly: Ivuxolimab, which targeted the costimulatory receptor OX40 (CD134), was an agonistic, fully human IgG2 monoclonal antibody. The paper reports the monotherapy dose-escalation portion (N ≈ 50 patients) of the phase I ivuxolimab trial. Among the 50 to 55 dose-escalation patients, some 19 had hepatocellular carcinoma, 15 or so melanoma, 9 renal cell carcinoma and 9 head and neck cancer. Intravenous ivuxolimab was administered to patients every 2 weeks at six dose levels: 0.01, 0.1, 0.3, 1.5, 3 and 10 mg/kg. Peripheral TCRbeta sequencing aimed to test whether ivuxolimab altered TCR sequence diversity and caused clonal T-cell expansion. Patients were allowed to have had prior anti-PD-1, anti-PD-L1 or anti-CTLA-4 therapy, and roughly 40% of the dose-escalation patients had previously received checkpoint inhibitors. Partial responses occurred in three dose-escalation patients, of whom one had hepatocellular carcinoma and two had cutaneous melanoma. A male proportion of roughly 85% and a mean age of 60 years, ranging from about 20 to 85, were recorded for the dose-escalation cohort.

General conclusions and limits of the study: In the 0.1-3.0 mg/kg groups, partial responders were among the patients with the lowest normalized peripheral clonal expansion, particularly in CD8+ T cells. Low levels of normalized T-cell clonal expansion were also seen in some nonresponding patients. After ivuxolimab, more expanded clones were found on average in CD8+ T cells than in CD4+ T cells. The antigen specificity of the peripheral T cells that underwent clonal expansion was not determined. At doses from 0.1 to 3.0 mg/kg, clonal expansion was seen in both CD4+ and CD8+ blood T cells between baseline and week 6.

Patients with a history of autoimmune disease or receiving systemic immunosuppression were excluded from the trial. Peripheral blood for TCR sequencing was drawn from every dose cohort at baseline, at cycle 4 day 1 and at cycle 7 day 1. Samples came from an open-label, multicenter, first-in-human phase I dose-escalation trial of ivuxolimab. Adults with locally advanced or metastatic melanoma, renal cell carcinoma, hepatocellular carcinoma or head and neck squamous cell carcinoma were enrolled in the trial. CD4+ and CD8+ T cells were sorted separately from peripheral blood before TCR sequencing. Genomic DNA was isolated from the sorted cells so that the TCRbeta CDR3 region could be sequenced. The immunoSEQ Assay was used to sequence the TCRbeta CDR3 regions. The immuneACCESS repertoire file appears here via TCRdb, limited to in-frame rearrangements. These files lack a portion of the clones; in checked studies, under half of the deficit traces to unresolved V genes, and the cause of the others is not known. Within this sample are about 84,000 clones, with 75% to 90% of them counted one time only. The ten largest clones take up less than 0.2% of the sample.

Sequencing used CD4+ or CD8+ T cells sorted from blood, obtained in a trial of the OX40 agonist ivuxolimab. The source is an adult with an advanced solid tumor such as melanoma, head and neck, liver or kidney cancer.

The CDR3 protein sequence reads: CASSLALTANQPQHF. At the DNA level, the sequence is TGTGCCAGCAGCTTAGCGCTGACAGCAAATCAGCCCCAGCATTTT. The rearranged segments are TRBV7-2 and TRBJ1-5, with a tentative D gene TRBD1 over 5 matching bases. The CDR3 runs 15 residues from the cysteine to the phenylalanine. Only the CDR3 DNA stays, 45 bases, in frame from base 1. As encoded in the germline V gene, CDR1 is SGHTA while CDR2 is FQGNSA. Deletion took 0 bases off V and 4 bases off J, with a span of 10 bases between the germline ends. Here the CDR3 is joined to the reference TRBV7-2 and TRBJ1-5 genes, and the full variable domain is: GAGVSQSPSNKVTEKGKDVELRCDPISGHTALYWYRQSLGQGLEFLIYFQGNSAPDKSGLPSDRFSAERTGGSVSTLTIQRTQQEDSAVYLCASSLALTANQPQHFGDGTRLSIL.